This entry is about one T cell receptor beta chain. These data originate in a study of control samples from healthy donors and cancer patients. V was cut by 2 bases and J by 4 bases, with 9 bases left in between. The CDR3 has 14 residues. CDR1 and CDR2 (germline): SGHAT, FQNNGV. TCRdb's copy holds only in-frame clones and misses some; the assay was immunoSEQ multiplex PCR. The sample carries some 13,000 clones, approximately 94% recorded once. The chain recombines TRBV11-2 with TRBJ1-3; D unresolved. The source of this sequence is a man between 70 and 80 years old with head and neck cancer. The sample was PBMCs. The CDR3 spells CASSLSSLGNTIYF. Here the CDR3 DNA reads TGTGCCAGCAGCTTAAGTTCGTTGGGAAACACCATATATTTT.